The subject of this entry is one TCR beta chain. Its antigen is as yet unknown. This sample stems from a study of brain T cells in children with intractable seizures. Findings of the study overall: Only CDR3 sequence similarity suggested viral specificity, without known HCMV serostatus. Clones missing pre-surgery may reflect undersampling of that blood sample. Each case's top public CDR3 resembled known HCMV, EBV or influenza A CDR3s.

V shed 1 base and J shed 1 base, with 2 bases lying between them. Germline V gene sequence: CDR1 SGHAT, CDR2 FQNNGV. This CDR3 region has 14 residues. Only cases whose brain tissue showed the highest T cell transcript signatures were sequenced. Before surgery, patients took at least one anti-epileptic drug. Assay used: immunoSEQ multiplex PCR; TCRdb lists only in-frame clones, some missing. The sample holds around 10,000 clones; 69% are singletons and the top ten take around 20%. This TCR was sampled from a girl aged 2-9 years with tuberous sclerosis and intractable seizures. The gene calls are TRBV11-2 and TRBJ1-6; unclear D gene. The sequences come from resected brain tissue, collected at surgery. In DNA, the CDR3 is TGTGCCAGCAGCTTAGGTTCCTATAATTCACCCCTCCACTTT. Translated, it gives CASSLGSYNSPLHF.